This TCR beta chain came from a study of control samples from healthy donors and cancer patients. Profiling relied on immunoSEQ multiplex PCR, and the TCRdb table lists in-frame clones only, not all of them. The repertoire holds 80,000 to 100,000 clones, with roughly 89% as singletons. The CDR3 is 13 residues long. Looked up from germline, CDR1 is WSHSY and CDR2 is SAAADI. V was cut by 9 bases and J by 2 bases, with 13 bases left in between. V usage is TRBV10-2 and J usage is TRBJ1-1; TRBD1 might be the D (5 bases). The sample comprised blood. This clonotype was obtained from a human donor in good health. The donor label of this sample is uncertain. The CDR3 reads CASRQFLNTEAFF. As DNA, the CDR3 is TGCGCCAGTCGACAGTTTCTTAACACTGAAGCTTTCTTT.